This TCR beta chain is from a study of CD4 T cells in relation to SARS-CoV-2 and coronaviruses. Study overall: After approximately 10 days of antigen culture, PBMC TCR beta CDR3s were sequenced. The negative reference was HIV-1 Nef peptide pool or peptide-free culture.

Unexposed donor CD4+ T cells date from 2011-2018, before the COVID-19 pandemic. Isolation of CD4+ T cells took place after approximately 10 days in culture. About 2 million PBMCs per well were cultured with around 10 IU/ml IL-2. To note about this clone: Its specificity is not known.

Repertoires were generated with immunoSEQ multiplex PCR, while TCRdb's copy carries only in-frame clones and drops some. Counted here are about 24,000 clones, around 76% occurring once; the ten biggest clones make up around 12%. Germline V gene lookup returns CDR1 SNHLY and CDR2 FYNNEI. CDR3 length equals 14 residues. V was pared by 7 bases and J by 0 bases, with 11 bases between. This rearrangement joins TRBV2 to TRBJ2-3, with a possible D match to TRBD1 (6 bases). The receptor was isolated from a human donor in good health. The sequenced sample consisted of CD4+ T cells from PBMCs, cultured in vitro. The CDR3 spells CASTGARSTDTQYF. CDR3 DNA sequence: TGTGCCAGCACAGGGGCCAGAAGCACAGATACGCAGTATTTT.